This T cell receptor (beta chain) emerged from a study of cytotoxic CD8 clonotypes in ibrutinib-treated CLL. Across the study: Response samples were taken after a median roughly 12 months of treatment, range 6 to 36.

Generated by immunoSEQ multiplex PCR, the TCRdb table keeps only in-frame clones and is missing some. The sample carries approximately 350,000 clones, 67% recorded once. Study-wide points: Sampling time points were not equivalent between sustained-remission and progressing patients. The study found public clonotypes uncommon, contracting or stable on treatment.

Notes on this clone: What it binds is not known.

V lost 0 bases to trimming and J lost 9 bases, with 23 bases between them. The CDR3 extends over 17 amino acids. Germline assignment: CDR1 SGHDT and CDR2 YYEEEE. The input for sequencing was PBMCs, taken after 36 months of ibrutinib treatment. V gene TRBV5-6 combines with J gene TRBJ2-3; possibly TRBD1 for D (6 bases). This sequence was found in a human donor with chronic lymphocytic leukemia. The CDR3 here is CASSLVLRGPARDTQYF. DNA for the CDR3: TGTGCCAGCAGCTTGGTCCTCAGGGGCCCAGCGAGGGACACGCAGTATTTT.